Listed here are 20 T cell receptor beta chains from one sample, sequenced in a study of blood T cell repertoires in COVID-19. Sequenced by immunoSEQ multiplex PCR; TCRdb stores in-frame clones only, minus some. The sample has approximately 150,000 clones; around 88% are singletons. The sample comprised peripheral blood. The receptors here all came from a human donor in a cohort sampled during active COVID-19.

A few counts support this clone. This chain connects TRBV20-1 to TRBJ1-5; perhaps TRBD1 as D (6 bases). The CDR3 spans 13 residues. V lost 3 bases and J lost 5, with 11 bases in between. The germline V gene encodes CDR1 DFQATT and CDR2 SNEGSKA (reference sequence). The CDR3 sequence: CSASSGADQPQHF. CDR3 nucleotide sequence: TGCAGTGCTAGTTCAGGGGCGGATCAGCCCCAGCATTTT.

The chain links TRBV7-2 to TRBJ1-1; 10 nucleotides line up with TRBD1. Trimming took 5 bases from V and 2 from J; bases not matched to a gene: 5. CDR3 length: 15 amino acids. Germline V gene lookup returns CDR1 SGHTA and CDR2 FQGNSA. The CDR3 region is CASSAGTGVNTEAFF. CDR3 coding DNA: TGTGCCAGCAGCGCCGGGACAGGGGTAAACACTGAAGCTTTCTTT.

The chain uses TRBV7-8 and TRBJ2-7; D may be TRBD2 (6 bases). The germline V gene encodes CDR1 SGHVS and CDR2 FQNEAQ. The CDR3 length is 15 residues. V lost 4 bases and J lost 7, with 20 bases in between. The CDR3 here is CASSSRGAGRTEQYF. The DNA for the CDR3 is TGTGCCAGCAGCTCCCGGGGCGCGGGGCGGACTGAGCAGTACTTC. Complete variable domain (other parts from reference TRBV7-8 and TRBJ2-7): GAGVSQSPRYKVAKRGQDVALRCDPISGHVSLFWYQQALGQGPEFLTYFQNEAQLDKSGLPSDRFFAERPEGSVSTLKIQRTQQEDSAVYLCASSSRGAGRTEQYFGPGTRLTVT.

This clone was observed a handful of times. J is TRBJ1-2 and V is TRBV7-2; D gene ambiguous. The CDR3 contains 15 residues. CDR1 and CDR2 from the germline V gene are SGHTA and FQGNSA. V lost 1 base and J lost 5, with 14 bases in between. The chain's CDR3 is CASSLDPGAGYGYTF. The CDR3 region has the DNA TGTGCCAGCAGCTTAGATCCGGGAGCGGGATATGGCTACACCTTC.

The gene calls are TRBV27 and TRBJ1-2, with D tentatively TRBD1 (6 bases). Deletions cut 2 bases from V and 9 bases from J, with 19 bases between. Germline V gene lookup returns CDR1 MNHEY and CDR2 SMNVEV (reference sequence). The CDR3 sequence is 15 residues long. CDR3: CASSLLAGDIRRYTF. CDR3 in DNA: TGTGCCAGCAGTTTACTGGCAGGGGACATACGACGCTACACCTTC.

This chain links TRBV19 with TRBJ1-1; tentative D call: TRBD1 (6 bases). CDR3 size: 15 residues. CDR1 and CDR2 from the germline V gene are LNHDA and SQIVND (reference sequence). Trimming cost V 7 bases and J 4 bases, with 19 bases left between them. CDR3 amino acids: CASTPAVGHLTEAFF. The CDR3 DNA reads as TGTGCCAGTACCCCTGCGGTGGGACACCTCACTGAAGCTTTCTTT.

The chain recombines TRBV6-2 or TRBV6-3 with TRBJ2-7, with TRBD2 as a possible D gene (6 bases). Trimming took off 0 bases at V and 4 bases at J, with 19 bases between the two ends. This CDR3 has 17 residues. Germline values: CDR1 MNHEY, CDR2 SVGEGT. CDR3: CASSYSIVGAEGYEQYF. The CDR3 DNA follows: TGTGCCAGCAGTTACTCGATCGTCGGCGCGGAGGGGTACGAGCAGTACTTC.

V gene TRBV5-1 combines with J gene TRBJ1-2, with 8 nucleotides matching TRBD1. The germline gives CDR1 SGHRS, CDR2 YFSETQ. Trimming cost V 0 bases and J 4 bases; bases outside gene matches: 5. This CDR3 is 15 amino acids long. The CDR3 nucleotides are TGCGCCAGCAGCTTGGGGCAGGGGGCACTCTATGGCTACACCTTC. Its protein product is CASSLGQGALYGYTF.

The CDR3: CASSLFQGFGKLFF. In DNA, the CDR3 is TGTGCCAGCAGTTTATTCCAGGGCTTTGGAAAACTGTTTTTT. V is TRBV27 and J is TRBJ1-4; tentatively, D is TRBD1 (5 bases). The CDR3 totals 14 residues. Between the trimmed V and J ends, which lost 1 base and 10 bases, there was a span of 13 bases. Germline lookup yields CDR1 MNHEY and CDR2 SMNVEV (reference sequence). Supplemented by reference TRBV27 and TRBJ1-4, the full variable domain reads EAQVTQNPRYLITVTGKKLTVTCSQNMNHEYMSWYRQDPGLGLRQIYYSMNVEVTDKGDVPEGYKVSRKEKRNFPLILESPSPNQTSLYFCASSLFQGFGKLFFGSGTQLSVL.

The V and J genes are TRBV5-1 and TRBJ2-1, with 13 bases that match TRBD2. The V gene end was trimmed by 3 bases and the J gene end by 7 bases; junction bases not matched to a gene: 4. This CDR3 comprises 15 residues. Looked up from germline, CDR1 is SGHRS and CDR2 is YFSETQ. DNA of the CDR3: TGCGCCAGCAGCTACGGACTAGCGGGGGTTAATGAGCAGTTCTTC. Translated, it gives CASSYGLAGVNEQFF.

This clone was counted a few times. The gene calls are TRBV9 and TRBJ2-1; the match to TRBD2 covers 7 bases. With 4 bases clipped from V and 8 bases from J, the junction kept 9 bases outside the gene matches. Per germline, CDR1 SGDLS and CDR2 YYNGEE. This CDR3 is 14 amino acids long. The CDR3 nucleotides are TGTGCCAGCAGCCCGAGCGGGGATCGACATGAGCAGTTCTTC. Protein product: CASSPSGDRHEQFF.

The chain is built from TRBV7-9 and TRBJ2-2, with 12 bases fitting TRBD2. The CDR3 is 16 amino acids. Germline CDR1 reads SEHNR; CDR2 reads FQNEAQ (reference sequence). J lost 4 bases, V lost 4 bases, and 4 bases had no gene match. The CDR3 coding sequence is TGTGCCAGCAGCTCTAGCGGGGGGGCCGGCACCGGGGAGCTGTTTTTT. This gives the protein CASSSSGGAGTGELFF.

The chain has TRBV7-2 and TRBJ2-7; 7 bases map to TRBD1. V was clipped by 5 bases and J by 4 bases; unmatched bases: 11. The CDR3 loop spans 15 amino acids. Germline CDR1 is SGHTA and CDR2 is FQGNSA. CDR3 DNA: TGTGCCAGCAGCCTGCCCGGGACAGCGTCATACGAGCAGTACTTC. Its protein product is CASSLPGTASYEQYF. Supplemented by reference TRBV7-2 and TRBJ2-7, the full variable domain reads GAGVSQSPSNKVTEKGKDVELRCDPISGHTALYWYRQSLGQGLEFLIYFQGNSAPDKSGLPSDRFSAERTGGSVSTLTIQRTQQEDSAVYLCASSLPGTASYEQYFGPGTRLTVT.

In nucleotides, the CDR3 is TGTGCCAGTAGCCGGGTTACTATCCGGGGGACTGAAGCTTTCTTT. Translated, it gives CASSRVTIRGTEAFF. This chain connects TRBV19 to TRBJ1-1, with D possibly being TRBD1 (5 bases). Germline V CDR1 and CDR2: LNHDA, SQIVND (reference sequence). Trimming stripped 6 bases from V and 5 bases from J, with 19 bases between. The CDR3 contains 15 residues.

The genes are TRBV28 and TRBJ1-2, with TRBD1 matching over 9 bases. Germline V gives CDR1 MDHEN, CDR2 SYDVKM. The CDR3 has 12 amino acids. Unmatched junction bases numbered 3, after V lost 8 bases and J lost 5 bases. The CDR3 loop reads CASCGTGYGYTF. The CDR3 DNA follows: TGTGCCAGCTGCGGGACAGGGTATGGCTACACCTTC.

A word on this clone: Other DNA sequences from this sample encode an identical CDR3 as well. V usage is TRBV15 and J usage is TRBJ2-2; 7 bases map to TRBD2. Germline assignment: CDR1 LNHNV and CDR2 YYDKDF (reference sequence). V lost 5 bases and J lost 6; bases outside the gene matches: 24. The CDR3 has 20 amino acids. This CDR3 reads CATSGRSLFGEGGGAGELFF. For the CDR3, the DNA is TGTGCCACCAGCGGCCGGTCATTGTTCGGGGAGGGCGGGGGTGCCGGGGAGCTGTTTTTT.

This chain connects TRBV6-5 to TRBJ2-7; 8 bases align to TRBD2. The CDR3 has 14 amino acids. Trimming removed 6 bases from V and 3 bases from J; junction bases left unmatched: 7. Germline V gene lookup returns CDR1 MNHEY and CDR2 SVGAGI. The CDR3 DNA follows: TGTGCCAGCAGAGGGACTAGTGGGTTCTACGAGCAGTACTTC. Residues: CASRGTSGFYEQYF.

The rearrangement joins TRBV5-1 to TRBJ2-7; perhaps TRBD2 as D (5 bases). CDR1 is SGHRS, CDR2 YFSETQ, per germline. Trimming took off 3 bases at V and 1 base at J, with 14 bases between the two ends. CDR3 size: 15 residues. The DNA for the CDR3 is TGCGCCAGCAGCTGGGGAGTAGCTGGGTCCTACGAGCAGTACTTC. Translation: CASSWGVAGSYEQYF. The variable domain in full, with the rest retrieved from reference TRBV5-1 and TRBJ2-7, is KAGVTQTPRYLIKTRGQQVTLSCSPISGHRSVSWYQQTPGQGLQFLFEYFSETQRNKGNFPGRFSGRQFSNSRSEMNVSTLELGDSALYLCASSWGVAGSYEQYFGPGTRLTVT.

This clone was picked up a small number of times. The V gene is TRBV5-4, the J gene TRBJ1-2; possibly TRBD1 for D (5 bases). The CDR3 is made up of 16 amino acids. Germline V lookup: CDR1 SGHNT, CDR2 YYREEE (reference sequence). V dropped 4 bases and J dropped 5 bases, with 21 bases sitting between them. CDR3 in DNA: TGTGCCAGCAGCCGCGTTACAGGCCCAAGTGGTTATGGCTACACCTTC. This codes for CASSRVTGPSGYGYTF.

The chain recombines TRBV5-8 with TRBJ2-1; TRBD2 is a possible D gene (5 bases). This CDR3 has 17 residues. V lost 4 bases to trimming and J lost 5 bases, with 22 bases between them. Germline lookup yields CDR1 SGHTS and CDR2 YDEGEE. The CDR3 sequence: CASSRFLARRPNNEQFF. Written as DNA, the CDR3 is TGTGCCAGCAGCCGCTTCCTAGCCCGACGCCCTAACAATGAGCAGTTCTTC.